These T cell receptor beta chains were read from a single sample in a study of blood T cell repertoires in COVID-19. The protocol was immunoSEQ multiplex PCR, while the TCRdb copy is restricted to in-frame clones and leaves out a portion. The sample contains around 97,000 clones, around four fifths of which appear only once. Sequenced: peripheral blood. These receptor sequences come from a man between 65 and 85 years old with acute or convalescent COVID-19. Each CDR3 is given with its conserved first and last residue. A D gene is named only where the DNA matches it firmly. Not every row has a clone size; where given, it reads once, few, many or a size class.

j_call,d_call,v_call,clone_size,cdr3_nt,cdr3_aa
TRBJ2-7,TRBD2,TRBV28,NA,TGTGCCAGCAGTCTAGCGGGGGGGCCCTACGAGCAGTACTTC,CASSLAGGPYEQYF
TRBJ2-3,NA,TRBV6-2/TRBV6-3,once,TGTGCCAGCAGCCGCAGTGGTTCCTCAGATACGCAGTATTTT,CASSRSGSSDTQYF
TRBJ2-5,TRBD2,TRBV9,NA,TGTGCCAGCAGCGTAGGGTCTGGGGGGACTAGTCGAGAGACCCAGTACTTC,CASSVGSGGTSRETQYF
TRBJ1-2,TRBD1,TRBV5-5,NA,TGTGCCAGCAGCCACCGGGACAGCACTTATGGCTACACCTTC,CASSHRDSTYGYTF
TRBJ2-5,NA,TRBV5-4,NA,TGTGCCAGCAGCTTCAGGACTAACCAAGAGACCCAGTACTTC,CASSFRTNQETQYF
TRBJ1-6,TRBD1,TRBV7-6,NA,TGTGCCAGCAGCGGGAGACAGGGGGGTAATTCACCCCTCCACTTT,CASSGRQGGNSPLHF
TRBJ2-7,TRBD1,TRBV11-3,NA,TGTGCCAGCAGCTTAGGGGCCGGGACAGGGACTTACTACGAGCAGTACTTC,CASSLGAGTGTYYEQYF
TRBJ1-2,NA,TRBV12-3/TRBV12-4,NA,TGTGCCAGCAGTTTCCAGTACTATGGCTACACCTTC,CASSFQYYGYTF
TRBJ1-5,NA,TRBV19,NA,TGTGCCAGTAGTAGGGGGCAGCAAATAAACAATCAGCCCCAGCATTTT,CASSRGQQINNQPQHF
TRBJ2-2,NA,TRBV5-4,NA,TGTGCCAGCAGCTTGAGTCTAGCGCTAAACACCGGGGAGCTGTTTTTT,CASSLSLALNTGELFF
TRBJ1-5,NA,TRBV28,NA,TGTGCCAGCAGTTTAGTATCCGGTTATAGCAATCAGCCCCAGCATTTT,CASSLVSGYSNQPQHF
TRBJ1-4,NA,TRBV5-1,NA,TGCGCCAGCAGCCGAGAGAGAACTGCAACTAATGAAAAACTGTTTTTT,CASSRERTATNEKLFF
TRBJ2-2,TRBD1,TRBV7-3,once,TGTGCCAGCAGCTTTGGACAGGGGACTAACACCGGGGAGCTGTTTTTT,CASSFGQGTNTGELFF
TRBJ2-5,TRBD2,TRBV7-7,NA,TGTGCTAGCAGCCCCAGGACTAGCAGGGGCCAAGAGACCCAGTACTTC,CASSPRTSRGQETQYF
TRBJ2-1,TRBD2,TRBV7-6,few,TGTGCCAGCAGCTTGGGTCTAGCGGTCCCGCTTAGCTCCTACAATGAGCAGTTCTTC,CASSLGLAVPLSSYNEQFF
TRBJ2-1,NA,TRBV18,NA,TGTGCCAGCTCACCAGAGTACAATGAGCAGTTCTTC,CASSPEYNEQFF
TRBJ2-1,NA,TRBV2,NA,TGTGCCAGCGCGAAGGGCGAGGGCAATGAGCAGTTCTTC,CASAKGEGNEQFF
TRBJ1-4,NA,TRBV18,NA,TGTGCCAGCTCACTAAACACGGCTCGGAGGACTGAAAAACTGTTTTTT,CASSLNTARRTEKLFF
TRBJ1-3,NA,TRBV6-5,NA,TGTGCCAGCAGTTACTCGGGGCAGTCCGGAAACACCATATATTTT,CASSYSGQSGNTIYF
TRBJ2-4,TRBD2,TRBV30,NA,TGTGCCTGGAGGGGGCGGGGGGCTAGATACGCCAAAAACATTCAGTACTTC,CAWRGRGARYAKNIQYF
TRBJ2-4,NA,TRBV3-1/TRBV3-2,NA,TGTGCCAGCAGCCAAAACCCTACCACGGGAGCCAAAAACATTCAGTACTTC,CASSQNPTTGAKNIQYF
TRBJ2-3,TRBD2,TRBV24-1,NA,TGTGCCACCAGTGACACCGGGACTAGCGGGAGGGACCCTGAAGATACGCAGTATTTT,CATSDTGTSGRDPEDTQYF
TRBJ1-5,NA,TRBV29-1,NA,TGCAGCGTTGTCGTGGCGGGGGACGATCAGCCCCAGCATTTT,CSVVVAGDDQPQHF
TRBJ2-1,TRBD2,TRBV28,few,TGTGCCAGCAGTCCACTTGTGGAGGGAGGGTCTTTCTCCTACAATGAGCAGTTCTTC,CASSPLVEGGSFSYNEQFF
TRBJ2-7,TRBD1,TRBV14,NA,TGTGCCAGCAGCCACCGAGCTTACGGGACAGTCCTTTCCTACGAGCAGTACTTC,CASSHRAYGTVLSYEQYF
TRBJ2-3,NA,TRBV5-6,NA,TGTGCCAGCAGCTTGTATAGCACAGATACGCAGTATTTT,CASSLYSTDTQYF
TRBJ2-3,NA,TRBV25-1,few,TGTGCCAGCAGTGAGTGGAGGTTAGATACGCAGTATTTT,CASSEWRLDTQYF
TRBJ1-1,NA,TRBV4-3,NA,TGCGCCAGCAGCCAAGTTCAGGTGAACACTGAAGCTTTCTTT,CASSQVQVNTEAFF
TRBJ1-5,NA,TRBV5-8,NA,TGTGCCAGCAGCCCCAAGGTGAGGCAGGGCGTTAGGCCCCAGCATTTT,CASSPKVRQGVRPQHF
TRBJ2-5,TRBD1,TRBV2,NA,TGTGCCAGCCGCCAGGGGGCTGGGGAGACCCAGTACTTC,CASRQGAGETQYF
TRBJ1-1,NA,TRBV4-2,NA,TGTGCCAGCACGAGGGCGGGAACTGAAGCTTTCTTT,CASTRAGTEAFF
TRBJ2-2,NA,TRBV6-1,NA,TGTGCCAGCAGTGAAGTAAGGCGCAGGACCGGGGAGCTGTTTTTT,CASSEVRRRTGELFF
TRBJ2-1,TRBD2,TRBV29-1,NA,TGCAGCGTTTATAGCGGGAGGGCGTCCTACAATGAGCAGTTCTTC,CSVYSGRASYNEQFF
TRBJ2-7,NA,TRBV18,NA,TGTGCCAGCTCACCAAGGGGGATCAGCTCCTACGAGCAGTACTTC,CASSPRGISSYEQYF
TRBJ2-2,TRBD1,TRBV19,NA,TGTGCCAGTAGCGACAGGGTCTTAGGGGAGCTGTTTTTT,CASSDRVLGELFF
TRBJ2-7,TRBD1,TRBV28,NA,TGTGCCAGCAGGGCGGGACAGGGGAAAGTCGAGCAGTACTTC,CASRAGQGKVEQYF
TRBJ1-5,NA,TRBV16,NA,TGTGCCAGCAGCCAATTGGGGGCGAGACTCAATCAGCCCCAGCATTTT,CASSQLGARLNQPQHF
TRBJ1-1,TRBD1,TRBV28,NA,TGTGCCAGCAGATTGGGACAGCGGGAGACTGAAGCTTTCTTT,CASRLGQRETEAFF
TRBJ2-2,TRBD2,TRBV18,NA,TGTGCCAGCTCACCAGGACTAGCGGGAGGAGCCGGGGAGCTGTTTTTT,CASSPGLAGGAGELFF
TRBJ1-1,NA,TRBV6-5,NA,TGTGCCAGCAGGCGACAGGTGAAGAACACTGAAGCTTTCTTT,CASRRQVKNTEAFF
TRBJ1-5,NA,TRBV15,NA,TGTGCCACCAGCGAGGGAGGGGGCAATCAGCCCCAGCATTTT,CATSEGGGNQPQHF
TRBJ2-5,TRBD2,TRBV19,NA,TGTGCCAGCCGACTAGCGGGGGAGACCCAGTACTTC,CASRLAGETQYF
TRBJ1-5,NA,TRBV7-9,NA,TGTGCCAGCAGCTATTCGGGCAATCAGCCCCAGCATTTT,CASSYSGNQPQHF
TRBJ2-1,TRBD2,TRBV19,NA,TGTGCCAGTAGTATAAGTAGTTTGGGACTAGCGTGGAATGAGCAGTTCTTC,CASSISSLGLAWNEQFF
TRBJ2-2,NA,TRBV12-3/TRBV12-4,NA,TGTGCCAGCAGTTTAATGGTTAGCGGGGAGCTGTTTTTT,CASSLMVSGELFF
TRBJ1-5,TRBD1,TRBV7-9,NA,TGTGCCAGCAGTTTGGGACAGGGCGTCGAGCCCCAGCATTTT,CASSLGQGVEPQHF